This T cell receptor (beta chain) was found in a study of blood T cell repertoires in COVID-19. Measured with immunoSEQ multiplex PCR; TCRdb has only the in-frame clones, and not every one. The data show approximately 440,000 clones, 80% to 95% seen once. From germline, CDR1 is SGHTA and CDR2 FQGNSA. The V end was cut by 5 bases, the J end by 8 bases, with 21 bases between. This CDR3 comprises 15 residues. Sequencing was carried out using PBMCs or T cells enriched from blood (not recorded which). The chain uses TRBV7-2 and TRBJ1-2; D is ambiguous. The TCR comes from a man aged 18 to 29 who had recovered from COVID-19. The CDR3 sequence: CASSPGVLGSRGYTF. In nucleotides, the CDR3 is TGTGCCAGCAGCCCCGGGGTATTAGGAAGTCGGGGCTACACCTTC.